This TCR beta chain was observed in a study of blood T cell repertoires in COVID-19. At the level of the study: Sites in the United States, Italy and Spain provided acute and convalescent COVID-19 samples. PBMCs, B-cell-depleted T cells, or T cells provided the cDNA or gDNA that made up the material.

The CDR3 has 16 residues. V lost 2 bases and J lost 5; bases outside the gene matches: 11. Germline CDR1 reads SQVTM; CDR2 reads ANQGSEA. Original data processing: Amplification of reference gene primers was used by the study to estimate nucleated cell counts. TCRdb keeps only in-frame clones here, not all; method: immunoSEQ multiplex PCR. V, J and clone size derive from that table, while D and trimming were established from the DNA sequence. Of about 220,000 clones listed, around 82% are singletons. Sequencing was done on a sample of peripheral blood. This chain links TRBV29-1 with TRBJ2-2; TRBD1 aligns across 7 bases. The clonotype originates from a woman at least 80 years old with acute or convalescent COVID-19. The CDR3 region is CSVESPTGYPTGELFF. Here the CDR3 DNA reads TGCAGCGTTGAATCGCCGACAGGGTACCCAACCGGGGAGCTGTTTTTT.